One sample yielded the 24 T cell receptor beta chains listed below, sequenced in a study of early T cells in non-severe SARS-CoV-2 infection. Using its own MiXCR run on the 5' RACE reads, TCRdb lists one record per CDR3 protein. The sample has about 22,000 distinct CDR3 sequences, about 3.8% seen once. The sequenced material came from whole blood. The origin of the receptors is an adult who was a healthcare worker with PCR-confirmed SARS-CoV-2 infection or an uninfected control (not recorded which).

This clonotype was detected ten times or more. The chain recombines TRBV27 with TRBJ2-3; TRBD2 might be the D (5 bases). CDR3 length: 15 residues. The ends were cut back, 7 bases at V and 4 bases at J, with 18 bases in the middle. The V gene's germline CDR1 is MNHEY and CDR2 SMNVEV (reference sequence). As DNA, the CDR3 is TGTGCCAGCAACGCCTTACTAGGGTTGGCAGATACGCAGTATTTT. Protein sequence: CASNALLGLADTQYF.

In this sample, this clonotype turned up many times. The junction departs from germline at one end; a sequencing error may be responsible. The chain has TRBV7-7 and TRBJ1-1; D is unclear. The CDR3 totals 13 residues. Germline CDR1 is SSHAT and CDR2 is FNYEAQ (reference sequence). CDR3 nucleotides: TGTGCTAGCAGCTTAGCAGGGAACACTGAAGCTTTCTTT. Translating it yields CASSLAGNTEAFF.

This clonotype has a count of ten or more. The chain couples TRBV5-5 to TRBJ1-1; 8 bases match TRBD1. CDR1 and CDR2 (germline): SGHKS, YYEKEE (reference sequence). Trimming took 1 base from V and 1 from J; bases not matched to a gene: 12. This CDR3 has 18 amino acids. CDR3 DNA: TGTGCCAGCAGCTTGTCGGGGGACTGGGACAGGAGGAACACTGAAGCTTTCTTT. Translating gives CASSLSGDWDRRNTEAFF.

This clonotype appeared many times. The chain has TRBV5-1 and TRBJ1-4; 7 bases are shared with TRBD1. The germline V gene has CDR1 SGHRS and CDR2 YFSETQ. V lost 4 bases to trimming and J lost 7 bases; unmatched junction nucleotides: 13. The CDR3 length is 16 residues. The CDR3 nucleotides are TGCGCCAGCAGCCCGGAGGGAACCGACAGGGCTGAAAAACTGTTTTTT. Translated: CASSPEGTDRAEKLFF.

This clonotype was seen repeatedly, ten times or more. This chain uses TRBV11-2 with TRBJ2-3, with 14 bases fitting TRBD2. This CDR3 is built from 18 residues. V was pared by 5 bases and J by 7 bases, with 14 bases of the junction left unmatched. Germline assignment: CDR1 SGHAT and CDR2 FQNNGV. CDR3 DNA sequence: TGTGCCAGCAGCCCCCGACTAGCGGGAGGGCCGGGTGTAAATACGCAGTATTTT. This encodes CASSPRLAGGPGVNTQYF.

There are many counts of this clonotype. The chain recombines TRBV7-8 with TRBJ2-3; D remains unclear. The germline V and J ends were trimmed by 0 bases and 1 base, with 5 bases remaining between them. This CDR3 has 14 amino acids. Per the germline V gene, CDR1 is SGHVS and CDR2 is FQNEAQ. The CDR3 region has the DNA TGTGCCAGCAGCTTAGCGTTCGGCACAGATACGCAGTATTTT. Translating it yields CASSLAFGTDTQYF.

The chain links TRBV7-8 to TRBJ2-5; a possible D gene is TRBD2 (6 bases). CDR3 size: 15 residues. Germline assignment: CDR1 SGHVS and CDR2 FQNEAQ. V was trimmed by 4 bases and J by 3 bases, leaving 15 bases between them. The chain's CDR3 is CASSSERASKETQYF. The DNA of the CDR3 is TGTGCCAGCAGCTCAGAGCGGGCAAGCAAAGAGACCCAGTACTTC.

At least ten counts were recorded for this clonotype. The CDR3 here is CASSLQGYEQYF. The CDR3 DNA sequence: TGTGCCAGCAGTCTTCAGGGATACGAGCAGTACTTC. V usage is TRBV28 and J usage is TRBJ2-7, with D tentatively TRBD1 (5 bases). This CDR3 contains 12 residues. Germline-derived CDR1 and CDR2 are MDHEN and SYDVKM. V was pared by 5 bases and J by 4 bases, with 9 bases between.

The chain combines TRBV9 with TRBJ2-2, with 7 nucleotides matching TRBD2. J gave up 0 bases and V 2 bases, and 4 bases lay outside the gene matches. This CDR3 is 16 amino acids long. CDR1 and CDR2 from the germline V gene are SGDLS and YYNGEE. This CDR3 reads CASSVIAGPNTGELFF. CDR3 nucleotide sequence: TGTGCCAGCAGCGTTATAGCGGGCCCGAACACCGGGGAGCTGTTTTTT.

In its sample, this clonotype was seen many times. This chain uses TRBV28 with TRBJ2-7; D is undetermined. Trimming removed 5 bases at V and 4 bases at J, with 12 bases between. The CDR3 spans 13 residues. CDR1 MDHEN and CDR2 SYDVKM come from the germline V gene. The CDR3, as DNA: TGTGCCAGCAGTCAATCTCCCCAGTACGAGCAGTACTTC. It specifies CASSQSPQYEQYF.

This clonotype appeared many times. An end of the junction does not agree with germline; a read error may underlie this. The chain couples TRBV18 to TRBJ1-4; perhaps TRBD1 as D (5 bases). CDR1 and CDR2 from the germline V gene are KGHSH and LQKENI. This CDR3 has 14 residues. The DNA for the CDR3 is TGTGCCAGCTCACCAGGGAGGGGTAATGAAAAACTTTTTTTT. Its translation: CASSPGRGNEKLFF.

In this sample, this clonotype turned up once. The V call is TRBV5-5, the J call TRBJ2-5, with D hard to call. Trimming took off 3 bases at V and 1 base at J, with 16 bases between the two ends. The CDR3 length is 16 residues. Per the germline V gene, CDR1 is SGHKS and CDR2 is YYEKEE (reference sequence). The CDR3 is CASSSFRHLSQETQYF. The CDR3 coding sequence is TGTGCCAGCAGCTCGTTCAGACACCTCTCCCAAGAGACCCAGTACTTC.

This clonotype occurred many times. The J gene is TRBJ2-1, the V gene TRBV7-9, with 9 bases aligning to TRBD1. Germline V gene data show CDR1 as SEHNR and CDR2 as FQNEAQ (reference sequence). V dropped 1 base and J dropped 9; count of bases not matched to a gene: 4. This CDR3 contains 14 residues. CDR3 sequence reads: CASSLGQGESEQFF. The CDR3 DNA reads TGTGCCAGCAGCTTAGGACAGGGGGAGAGTGAGCAGTTCTTC.

The table lists this clonotype with many counts. The chain employs TRBV7-2 and TRBJ2-1; D unresolved. With 5 bases removed from V and 1 base from J, the gap between germline ends came to 12 bases. The CDR3 extends over 15 amino acids. Looked up from germline, CDR1 is SGHTA and CDR2 is FQGNSA. CDR3 loop: CASSPPEFSYNEQFF. The CDR3 DNA follows: TGTGCCAGCAGCCCCCCGGAGTTTTCCTACAATGAGCAGTTCTTC.

The sample holds many counts of this clonotype. The rearrangement uses TRBV5-5 and TRBJ2-7; D gene unclear. The CDR3 loop spans 12 amino acids. V was shortened by 2 bases and J by 3 bases, with 6 bases between the two germline ends. Germline CDR1 and CDR2: SGHKS and YYEKEE (reference sequence). The CDR3 coding sequence is TGTGCCAGCAGCTTCCTATTCTACGAGCAGTACTTC. Translating gives CASSFLFYEQYF.

There are many counts of this clonotype. The chain employs TRBV19 and TRBJ2-4, with D perhaps given as TRBD1 or TRBD2 (5 bases each). V was shortened by 4 bases and J by 7 bases, with 11 bases between the two germline ends. The CDR3 totals 13 residues. Germline loops: CDR1 LNHDA, CDR2 SQIVND (reference sequence). The CDR3 DNA follows: TGTGCCAGTAGTACTCTTTGGGGGAACATTCAGTACTTC. This gives the protein CASSTLWGNIQYF.

CDR3 amino acids: CASSPSRGMNTEAFF. Written as DNA, the CDR3 is TGTGCCAGCAGCCCGTCACGGGGGATGAACACTGAAGCTTTCTTT. J is TRBJ1-1 and V is TRBV12-3 or TRBV12-4, with a weak D call TRBD1 (5 bases). The V end was cut by 6 bases, the J end by 0 bases, with 14 bases between. The CDR3 length is 15 residues.

The DNA of the CDR3 is TGCGCCAGCAGCTTGGAGGGTGGAGGTTTGGAGACCCAGTACTTC. Residues: CASSLEGGGLETQYF. V is TRBV5-1 and J is TRBJ2-5; tentatively, D is TRBD2 (5 bases). Per germline, CDR1 SGHRS and CDR2 YFSETQ. The length of the CDR3 is 15 residues. Trimming removed 0 bases at V and 5 bases at J, with 14 bases between.

This clonotype has just a few counts. This chain links TRBV30 with TRBJ2-7; no clear D. Germline V gene sequence: CDR1 GTSNPN, CDR2 SVGIG (reference sequence). Trimming left V 0 bases short and J 0 bases short, with 9 bases between. The CDR3 consists of 14 residues. For the CDR3, the DNA is TGTGCCTGGAGTGTTTGGAGCGTCTCCTACGAGCAGTACTTC. Its protein product is CAWSVWSVSYEQYF.

The CDR3 nucleotides read TGTGCCAGCAGCTTACGGGGTTATGGCTACACCTTC. Its translation: CASSLRGYGYTF. The chain couples TRBV7-9 to TRBJ1-2; D not resolved. Trimming stripped 2 bases from V and 5 bases from J, with 6 bases between. The CDR3 has 12 amino acids. CDR1 is SEHNR, CDR2 FQNEAQ, per germline (reference sequence).

This clonotype appeared many times. The chain uses TRBV6-5 and TRBJ2-1; 8 bases line up with TRBD2. V was clipped by 6 bases and J by 1 base; unmatched bases: 11. Germline CDR1 MNHEY, CDR2 SVGAGI. This CDR3 comprises 17 residues. CDR3 sequence (DNA): TGTGCCAGCAGCTCGACCACTAGCGGACTATCCTACAATGAGCAGTTCTTC. Amino acid sequence: CASSSTTSGLSYNEQFF.

The chain combines TRBV6-6 with TRBJ1-5; the D is unclear. This CDR3 spans 12 amino acids. With 2 bases removed from V and 6 bases from J, the gap between germline ends came to 5 bases. The germline V gene has CDR1 MNHNY and CDR2 SVGAGI (reference sequence). CDR3: CASSYEAQPQHF. CDR3 DNA: TGTGCCAGCAGTTACGAAGCTCAGCCCCAGCATTTT.

This clonotype was found many times. This rearrangement joins TRBV7-2 to TRBJ1-1, with D possibly TRBD1 on 6 matching bases. The CDR3 extends over 15 amino acids. CDR1 and CDR2 from the germline V gene are SGHTA and FQGNSA. V lost 1 base to trimming and J lost 4 bases, with 13 bases between them. The CDR3 spells CASSLVGGMTTEAFF. In nucleotides, the CDR3 is TGTGCCAGCAGCTTAGTAGGGGGTATGACCACTGAAGCTTTCTTT. Variable domain in full (rest from reference TRBV7-2 and TRBJ1-1): GAGVSQSPSNKVTEKGKDVELRCDPISGHTALYWYRQSLGQGLEFLIYFQGNSAPDKSGLPSDRFSAERTGGSVSTLTIQRTQQEDSAVYLCASSLVGGMTTEAFFGQGTRLTVV.

The sample holds many counts of this clonotype. The V gene is TRBV7-9, the J gene TRBJ2-2; D uncertain. V gave up 6 bases and J gave up 5 bases, with 10 bases separating them. Germline loops: CDR1 SEHNR, CDR2 FQNEAQ (reference sequence). This CDR3 comprises 13 residues. The CDR3 protein is CASRNRITGELFF. The CDR3 region has the DNA TGTGCCAGCAGGAACCGGATTACCGGGGAGCTGTTTTTT.